This T cell receptor (beta chain) was identified in a study of T cell repertoires in cytomegalovirus infection. Study at large: Used in the study were CMV epitopes, some recently identified and HLA-C-restricted, others well-studied and HLA-B-restricted. Both a matching HLA type and CMV infection were indicated by public TCR beta signatures.

A word on this clonotype: Its target is not known.

Each CDR3 protein gets one entry after TCRdb re-called the reads with MiXCR. The table records approximately 600,000 distinct CDR3 sequences, approximately 40% of them present only once. There are 14 residues in the CDR3. The germline gives CDR1 MNHEY, CDR2 SMNVEV (reference sequence). V was pared by 3 bases and J by 2 bases, with 11 bases between. Study results and caveats: The cumulative frequency of public TCR beta families identified carriers of CMV plus the relevant HLA. HLA-C-restricted CMV clonotypes gave the most frequent clonotype in two of eight donors.

This specimen consisted of cultured PBMCs, obtained from culture after CMV antigen stimulation. The source of this sequence is a human donor in good health (CMV status not recorded). Some clones in this sample may be carry-over from other donors' samples. This chain uses TRBV27 with TRBJ2-7; either TRBD1 or TRBD2 may fit D (5 bases each). As DNA, the CDR3 is TGTGCCAGCAGTTTTGGGACCACCACCTACGAGCAGTACTTC. It is translated as CASSFGTTTYEQYF.